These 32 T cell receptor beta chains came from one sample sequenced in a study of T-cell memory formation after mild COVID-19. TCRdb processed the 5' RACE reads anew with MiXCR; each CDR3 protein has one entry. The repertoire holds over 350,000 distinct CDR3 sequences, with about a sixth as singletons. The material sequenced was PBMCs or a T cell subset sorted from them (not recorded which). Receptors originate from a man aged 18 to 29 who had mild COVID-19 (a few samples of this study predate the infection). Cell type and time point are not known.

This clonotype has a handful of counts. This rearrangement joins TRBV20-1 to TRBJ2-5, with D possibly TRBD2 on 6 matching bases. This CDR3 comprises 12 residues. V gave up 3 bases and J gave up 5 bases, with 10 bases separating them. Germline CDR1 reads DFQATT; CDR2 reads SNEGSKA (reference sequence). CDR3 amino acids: CSASGGMETQYF. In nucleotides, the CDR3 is TGCAGTGCTAGTGGGGGGATGGAGACCCAGTACTTC.

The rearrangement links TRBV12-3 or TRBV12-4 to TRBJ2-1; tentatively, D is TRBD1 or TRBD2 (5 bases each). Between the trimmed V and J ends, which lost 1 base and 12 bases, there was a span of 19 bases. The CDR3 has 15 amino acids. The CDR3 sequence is CASSLVSGQGEGQFF. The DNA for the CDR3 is TGTGCCAGCAGTTTAGTCTCGGGGCAGGGCGAGGGGCAGTTCTTC.

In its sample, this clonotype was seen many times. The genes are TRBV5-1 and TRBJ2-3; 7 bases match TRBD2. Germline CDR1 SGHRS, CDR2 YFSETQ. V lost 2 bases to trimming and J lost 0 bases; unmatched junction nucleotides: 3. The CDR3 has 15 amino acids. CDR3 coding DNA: TGCGCCAGCAGCTTAAGCGGGGCTAGCACAGATACGCAGTATTTT. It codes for CASSLSGASTDTQYF.

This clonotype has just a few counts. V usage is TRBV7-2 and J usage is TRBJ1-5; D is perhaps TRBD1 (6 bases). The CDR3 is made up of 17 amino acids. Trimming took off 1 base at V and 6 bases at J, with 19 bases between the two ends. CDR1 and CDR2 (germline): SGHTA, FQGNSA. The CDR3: CASSLVWRQGISQPQHF. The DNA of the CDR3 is TGTGCCAGCAGCTTAGTATGGAGGCAGGGGATTAGTCAGCCCCAGCATTTT.

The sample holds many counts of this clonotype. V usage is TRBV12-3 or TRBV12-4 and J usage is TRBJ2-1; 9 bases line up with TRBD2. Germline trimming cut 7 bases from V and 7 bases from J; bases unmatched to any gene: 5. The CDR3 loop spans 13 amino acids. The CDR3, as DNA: TGTGCCAGCAAAGCGGGGGGTGGAAATGAGCAGTTCTTC. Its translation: CASKAGGGNEQFF.

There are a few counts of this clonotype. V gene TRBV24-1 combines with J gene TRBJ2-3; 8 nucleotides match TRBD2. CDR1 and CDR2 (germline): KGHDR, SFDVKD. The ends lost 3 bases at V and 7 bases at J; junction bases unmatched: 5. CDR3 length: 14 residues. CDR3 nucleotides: TGTGCCACCAGTGATACGGGGGGGCGGAATACGCAGTATTTT. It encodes CATSDTGGRNTQYF.

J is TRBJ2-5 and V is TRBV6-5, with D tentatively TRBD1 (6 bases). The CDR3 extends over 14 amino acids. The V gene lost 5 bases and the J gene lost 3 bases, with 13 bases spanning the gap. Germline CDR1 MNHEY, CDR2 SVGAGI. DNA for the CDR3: TGTGCCAGCAGTCCACAGGGTGGCGAAGAGACCCAGTACTTC. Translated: CASSPQGGEETQYF.

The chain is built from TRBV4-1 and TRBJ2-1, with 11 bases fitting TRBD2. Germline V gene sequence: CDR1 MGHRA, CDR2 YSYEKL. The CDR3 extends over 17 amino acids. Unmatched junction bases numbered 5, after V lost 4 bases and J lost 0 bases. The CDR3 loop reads CASSPSGGRSSYNEQFF. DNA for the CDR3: TGCGCCAGCAGCCCTAGCGGGGGGAGGAGCTCCTACAATGAGCAGTTCTTC.

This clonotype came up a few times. CDR3 residues: CAGRGTSGANVLTF. DNA for the CDR3: TGTGCCGGACGGGGGACCTCTGGGGCCAACGTCCTGACTTTC. The V gene is TRBV6-6, the J gene TRBJ2-6, with D maybe TRBD2 (6 bases). V lost 11 bases and J 0 bases, leaving 11 bases between the germline ends. The CDR3 covers 14 residues. Germline V gene lookup returns CDR1 MNHNY and CDR2 SVGAGI (reference sequence).

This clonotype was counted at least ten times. The CDR3 nucleotides are TGCAGTGCTGATGGAGGCTTCTCTGGGGCCAACGTCCTGACTTTC. Protein sequence: CSADGGFSGANVLTF. The V and J genes are TRBV20-1 and TRBJ2-6; D might be TRBD2 (5 bases). Between the trimmed V and J ends, which lost 5 bases and 0 bases, there was a span of 11 bases. The germline CDR1 and CDR2 sequences are DFQATT and SNEGSKA (reference sequence). CDR3 length equals 15 residues.

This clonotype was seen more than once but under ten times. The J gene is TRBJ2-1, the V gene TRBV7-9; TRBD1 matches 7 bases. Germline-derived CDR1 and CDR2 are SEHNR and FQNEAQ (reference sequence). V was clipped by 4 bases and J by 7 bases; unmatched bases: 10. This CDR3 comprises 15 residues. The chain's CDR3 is CASSSPTGRINEQFF. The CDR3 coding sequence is TGTGCCAGCAGCTCCCCGACAGGGAGAATAAATGAGCAGTTCTTC.

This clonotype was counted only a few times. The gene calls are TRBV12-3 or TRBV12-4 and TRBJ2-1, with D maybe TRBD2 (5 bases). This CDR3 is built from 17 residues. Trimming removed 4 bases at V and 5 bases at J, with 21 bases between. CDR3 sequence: CASSSLTGLQPHNEQFF. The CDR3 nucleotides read TGTGCCAGCAGTTCCCTCACTGGACTCCAACCCCACAATGAGCAGTTCTTC.

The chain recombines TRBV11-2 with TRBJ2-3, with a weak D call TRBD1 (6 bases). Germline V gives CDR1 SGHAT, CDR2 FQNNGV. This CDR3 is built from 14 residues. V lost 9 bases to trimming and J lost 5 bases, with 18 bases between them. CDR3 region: CARSLSNREDTQYF. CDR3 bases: TGTGCCAGAAGCCTTTCCAACAGGGAAGATACGCAGTATTTT.

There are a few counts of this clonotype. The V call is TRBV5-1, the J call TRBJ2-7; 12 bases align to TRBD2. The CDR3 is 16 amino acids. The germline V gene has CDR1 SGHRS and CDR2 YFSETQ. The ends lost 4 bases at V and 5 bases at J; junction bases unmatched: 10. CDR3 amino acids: CASSPTRTSGEDEQYF. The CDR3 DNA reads TGCGCCAGCAGCCCTACCCGGACTAGCGGGGAGGACGAGCAGTACTTC.

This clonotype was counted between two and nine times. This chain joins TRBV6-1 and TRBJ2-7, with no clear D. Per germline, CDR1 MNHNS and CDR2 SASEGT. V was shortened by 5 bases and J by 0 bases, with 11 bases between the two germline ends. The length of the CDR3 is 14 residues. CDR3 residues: CASSLSWGSYEQYV. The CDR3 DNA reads TGTGCCAGCAGTCTTAGCTGGGGCTCCTACGAGCAGTACGTC.

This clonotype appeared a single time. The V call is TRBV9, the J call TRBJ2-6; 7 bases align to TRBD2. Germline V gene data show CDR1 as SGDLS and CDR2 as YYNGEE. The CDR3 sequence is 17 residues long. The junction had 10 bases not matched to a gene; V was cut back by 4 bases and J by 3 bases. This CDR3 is CASSPHGEGSGANVLTF. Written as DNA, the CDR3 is TGTGCCAGCAGCCCCCACGGGGAGGGAAGTGGGGCCAACGTCCTGACTTTC.

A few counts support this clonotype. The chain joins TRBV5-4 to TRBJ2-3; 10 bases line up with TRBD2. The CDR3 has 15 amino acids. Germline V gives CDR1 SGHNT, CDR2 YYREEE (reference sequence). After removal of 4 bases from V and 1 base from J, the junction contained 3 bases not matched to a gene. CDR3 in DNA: TGTGCCAGCAGCCCAGCGGGGGGGCGCACAGATACGCAGTATTTT. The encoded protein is CASSPAGGRTDTQYF.

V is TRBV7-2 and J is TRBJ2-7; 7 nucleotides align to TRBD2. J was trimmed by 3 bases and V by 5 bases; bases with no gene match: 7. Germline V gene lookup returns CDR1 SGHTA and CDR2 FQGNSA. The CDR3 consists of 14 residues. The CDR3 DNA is TGTGCCAGCAGCCCCCTGCGGGGGTACTACGAGCAGTACTTC. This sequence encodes CASSPLRGYYEQYF.

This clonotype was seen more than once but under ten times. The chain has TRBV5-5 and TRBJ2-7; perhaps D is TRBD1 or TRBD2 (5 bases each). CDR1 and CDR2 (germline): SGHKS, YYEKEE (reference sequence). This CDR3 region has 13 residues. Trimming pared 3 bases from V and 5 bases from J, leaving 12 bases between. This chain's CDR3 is CASSYEGTNEQYV. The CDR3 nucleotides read TGTGCCAGCAGCTACGAGGGGACGAACGAGCAGTACGTC.

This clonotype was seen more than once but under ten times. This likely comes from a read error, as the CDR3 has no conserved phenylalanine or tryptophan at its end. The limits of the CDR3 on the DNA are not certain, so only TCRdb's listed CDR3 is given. The CDR3 here is CASSHRDGPSSL. The genes are TRBV7-9 and TRBJ2-7; no check of the table's D call, TRBD2, against the DNA was made. The CDR3 region is 12 residues in length, termini included. The germline gives CDR1 SEHNR, CDR2 FQNEAQ (reference sequence).

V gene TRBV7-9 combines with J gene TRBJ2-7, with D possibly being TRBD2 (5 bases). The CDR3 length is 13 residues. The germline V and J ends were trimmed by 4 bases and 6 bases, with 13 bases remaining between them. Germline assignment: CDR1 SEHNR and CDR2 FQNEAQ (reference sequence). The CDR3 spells CASSSGLSGEQYF. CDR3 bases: TGTGCCAGCAGCTCTGGACTGTCCGGCGAGCAGTACTTC.

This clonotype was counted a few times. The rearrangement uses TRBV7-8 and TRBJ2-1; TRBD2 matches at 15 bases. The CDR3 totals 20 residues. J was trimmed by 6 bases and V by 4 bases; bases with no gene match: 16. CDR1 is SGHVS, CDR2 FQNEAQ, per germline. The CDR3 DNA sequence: TGTGCCAGCAGCTCGTGGACTAGCGGGGGGGCTTCGTCCCGATTCAATGAGCAGTTCTTC. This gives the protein CASSSWTSGGASSRFNEQFF.

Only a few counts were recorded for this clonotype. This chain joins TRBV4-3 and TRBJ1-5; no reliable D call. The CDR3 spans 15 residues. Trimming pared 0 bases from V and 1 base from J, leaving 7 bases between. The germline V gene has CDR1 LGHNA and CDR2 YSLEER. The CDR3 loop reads CASSQDLFSNQPQHF. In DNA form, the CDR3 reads TGCGCCAGCAGCCAAGACCTCTTCAGCAATCAGCCCCAGCATTTT.

The CDR3 nucleotides are TGTGCCAGCAGCGTAGGGGGGGGGCTGGAGACCCAGTACTTC. It codes for CASSVGGGLETQYF. V and J are TRBV9 and TRBJ2-5; possible D gene TRBD2, 7 bases. There are 14 residues in the CDR3. From germline, CDR1 is SGDLS and CDR2 YYNGEE. Trimming removed 0 bases at V and 5 bases at J, with 11 bases between.

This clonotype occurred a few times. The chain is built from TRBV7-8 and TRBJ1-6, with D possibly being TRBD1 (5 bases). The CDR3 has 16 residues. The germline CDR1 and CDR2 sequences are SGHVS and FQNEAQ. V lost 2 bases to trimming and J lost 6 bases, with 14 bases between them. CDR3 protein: CASSLREGVGNSPLHF. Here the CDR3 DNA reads TGTGCCAGCAGCTTAAGAGAAGGGGTCGGTAATTCACCCCTCCACTTT. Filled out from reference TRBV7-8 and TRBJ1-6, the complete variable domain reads GAGVSQSPRYKVAKRGQDVALRCDPISGHVSLFWYQQALGQGPEFLTYFQNEAQLDKSGLPSDRFFAERPEGSVSTLKIQRTQQEDSAVYLCASSLREGVGNSPLHFGNGTRLTVT.

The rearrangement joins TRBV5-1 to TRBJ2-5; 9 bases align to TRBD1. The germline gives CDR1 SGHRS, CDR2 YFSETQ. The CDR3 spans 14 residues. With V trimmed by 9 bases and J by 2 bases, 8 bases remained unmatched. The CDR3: CATSTGGTQETQYF. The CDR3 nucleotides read TGCGCCACCTCCACAGGGGGCACACAAGAGACCCAGTACTTC.

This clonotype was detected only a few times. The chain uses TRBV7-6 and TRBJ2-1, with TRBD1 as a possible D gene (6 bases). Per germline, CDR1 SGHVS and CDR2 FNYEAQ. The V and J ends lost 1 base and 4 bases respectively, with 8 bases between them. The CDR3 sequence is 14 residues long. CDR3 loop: CASSLERGYNEQFF. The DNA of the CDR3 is TGTGCCAGCAGCTTAGAAAGGGGGTACAATGAGCAGTTCTTC.

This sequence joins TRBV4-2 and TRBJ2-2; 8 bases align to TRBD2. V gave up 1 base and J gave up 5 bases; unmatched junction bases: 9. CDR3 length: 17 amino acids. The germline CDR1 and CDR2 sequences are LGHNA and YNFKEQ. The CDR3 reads CASSQVAGGARTGELFF. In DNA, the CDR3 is TGTGCCAGCAGCCAAGTAGCCGGGGGGGCTAGGACCGGGGAGCTGTTTTTT.

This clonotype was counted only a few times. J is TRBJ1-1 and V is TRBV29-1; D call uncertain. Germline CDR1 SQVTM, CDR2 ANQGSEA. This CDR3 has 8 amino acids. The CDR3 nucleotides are TGCGGGCTCACTGAAGCTTTCTTT. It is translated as CGLTEAFF. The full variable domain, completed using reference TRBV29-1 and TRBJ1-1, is SAVISQKPSRDICQRGTSLTIQCQVDSQVTMMFWYRQQPGQSLTLIATANQGSEATYESGFVIDKFPISRPNLTFSTLTVSNMSPEDSSIYLCGLTEAFFGQGTRLTVV.

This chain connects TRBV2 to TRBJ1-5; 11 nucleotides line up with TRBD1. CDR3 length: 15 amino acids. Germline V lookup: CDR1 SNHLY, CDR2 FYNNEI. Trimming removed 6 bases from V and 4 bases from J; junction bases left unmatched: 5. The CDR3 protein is CASRRDRGWNQPQHF. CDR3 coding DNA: TGTGCCAGCAGGCGGGACAGGGGGTGGAATCAGCCCCAGCATTTT. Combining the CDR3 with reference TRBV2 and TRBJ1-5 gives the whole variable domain EPEVTQTPSHQVTQMGQEVILRCVPISNHLYFYWYRQILGQKVEFLVSFYNNEISEKSEIFDDQFSVERPDGSNFTLKIRSTKLEDSAMYFCASRRDRGWNQPQHFGDGTRLSIL.

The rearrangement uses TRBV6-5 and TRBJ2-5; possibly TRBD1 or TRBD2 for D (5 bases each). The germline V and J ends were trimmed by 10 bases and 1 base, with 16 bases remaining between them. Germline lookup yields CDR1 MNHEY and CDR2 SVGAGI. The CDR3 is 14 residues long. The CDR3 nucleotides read TGTGCCACGGGGACGTCCCCGCTCCAAGAGACCCAGTACTTC. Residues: CATGTSPLQETQYF.

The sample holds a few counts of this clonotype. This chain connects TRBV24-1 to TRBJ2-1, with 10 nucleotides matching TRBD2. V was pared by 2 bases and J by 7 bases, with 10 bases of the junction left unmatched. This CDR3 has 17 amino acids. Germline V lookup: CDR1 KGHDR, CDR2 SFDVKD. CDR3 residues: CATSDSEAGGPGNEQFF. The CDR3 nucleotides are TGTGCCACCAGTGATTCGGAAGCGGGGGGGCCTGGGAATGAGCAGTTCTTC.